Sequencing of this TCR beta chain was carried out in a study of blood T cell repertoires in COVID-19. Study summary: Researchers got acute and convalescent COVID-19 samples from the United States, Italy and Spain. T cells, B-cell-depleted T cells, or PBMCs supplied cDNA or gDNA.

Trimming pared 4 bases from V and 3 bases from J, leaving 16 bases between. The CDR3 runs 16 residues. In germline, CDR1 is KGHDR, CDR2 SFDVKD. How the authors handled the data: For nucleated cells, counts were estimated from reference gene primer amplification. Produced via immunoSEQ multiplex PCR; TCRdb's table is partial and in-frame only. That table furnishes V, J and clone size, whereas the DNA furnished D and trimming. The sample yields about 240,000 clones, around 83% seen once. The genes are TRBV24-1 and TRBJ2-3; weak D call: TRBD1 (5 bases). The sequence was obtained from a man aged 25-45 years who had recovered from COVID-19. The specimen was peripheral blood. CDR3 coding DNA: TGTGCCACCAGTGACTCGAGAAGGGGCTTGACAGATACGCAGTATTTT. This sequence encodes CATSDSRRGLTDTQYF.